These 18 T cell receptor beta chains were all obtained from the same sample, sequenced in a study of T cells after yellow fever vaccination. TCRdb fed the 5' RACE reads into MiXCR, producing one record per CDR3 protein. Among some 100,000 distinct CDR3 sequences listed, roughly 9% were seen once. The sample in question was CD8+ T cells not binding an NS4B(214-222) dextramer, sorted from PBMCs, obtained approximately 15 days after the first yellow fever vaccination. The receptor set was obtained from a man aged 18 to 29 who received the YFV17D yellow fever vaccine.

V usage is TRBV4-3 and J usage is TRBJ2-1, with TRBD2 identical over 12 bases. V was pared by 4 bases and J by 7 bases, with 11 bases of the junction left unmatched. Germline V lookup: CDR1 LGHNA, CDR2 YSLEER. This CDR3 is 17 amino acids long. CDR3 residues: CASSPEPSGGAWNEQFF. The CDR3 DNA is TGCGCCAGCAGCCCAGAACCTAGCGGGGGGGCCTGGAATGAGCAGTTCTTC.

The chain joins TRBV7-2 to TRBJ2-3, with TRBD2 matching over 7 bases. Germline values: CDR1 SGHTA, CDR2 FQGNSA. V lost 3 bases, J lost 1 base, and 1 base stayed unmatched. CDR3 length: 14 amino acids. CDR3 residues: CASSFAGGTDTQYF. The DNA for the CDR3 is TGTGCCAGCAGCTTCGCGGGGGGCACAGATACGCAGTATTTT.

V gene TRBV15 combines with J gene TRBJ2-5, with D maybe TRBD2 (6 bases). The germline V gene encodes CDR1 LNHNV and CDR2 YYDKDF (reference sequence). The CDR3 contains 15 residues. Trimming cost V 2 bases and J 4 bases, with 14 bases left between them. CDR3 DNA: TGTGCCACCAGCAGAACCCGCGGGGTTGTAGAGACCCAGTACTTC. Protein: CATSRTRGVVETQYF.

This clonotype was picked up many times. In DNA form, the CDR3 reads TGTGCCAGCAGCCCTAGCGGGGGGGCCACAGATACGCAGTATTTT. It is translated as CASSPSGGATDTQYF. The V gene is TRBV7-3, the J gene TRBJ2-3; 12 bases map to TRBD2. This CDR3 is 15 amino acids long. V gave up 5 bases and J gave up 2 bases; unmatched junction bases: 2. Germline-derived CDR1 and CDR2 are SGHTA and FQGTGA.

This clonotype was seen a handful of times. V is TRBV20-1 and J is TRBJ2-5; 9 nucleotides agree with TRBD1. The CDR3 has 14 residues. The V gene's germline CDR1 is DFQATT and CDR2 SNEGSKA (reference sequence). CDR3 nucleotide sequence: TGCAGGGCTGGATATGGGACAGGGAAGGAGACCCAGTACTTC. Translation: CRAGYGTGKETQYF.

This clonotype was counted many times. The J gene is TRBJ2-1, the V gene TRBV7-2; TRBD1 might be the D (5 bases). The germline gives CDR1 SGHTA, CDR2 FQGNSA. This CDR3 contains 15 residues. V was cut by 10 bases and J by 0 bases, with 16 bases left in between. The CDR3 region has the DNA TGTGCCATCGCCTCAGGGCTTAGCTCCTACAATGAGCAGTTCTTC. The encoded protein is CAIASGLSSYNEQFF. The full variable domain, in which reference TRBV7-2 and TRBJ2-1 provide the parts outside the CDR3, is GAGVSQSPSNKVTEKGKDVELRCDPISGHTALYWYRQSLGQGLEFLIYFQGNSAPDKSGLPSDRFSAERTGGSVSTLTIQRTQQEDSAVYLCAIASGLSSYNEQFFGPGTRLTVL.

This clonotype was picked up a small number of times. The rearrangement uses TRBV7-2 and TRBJ1-2; 9 bases align to TRBD1. Germline loops: CDR1 SGHTA, CDR2 FQGNSA. Trimming cost V 5 bases and J 7 bases; bases outside gene matches: 5. This CDR3 region has 13 residues. The CDR3: CASSPGTGFGYTF. CDR3 bases: TGTGCCAGCAGCCCCGGGACAGGGTTTGGCTACACCTTC. The complete variable domain, with remaining parts taken from reference TRBV7-2 and TRBJ1-2, reads GAGVSQSPSNKVTEKGKDVELRCDPISGHTALYWYRQSLGQGLEFLIYFQGNSAPDKSGLPSDRFSAERTGGSVSTLTIQRTQQEDSAVYLCASSPGTGFGYTFGSGTRLTVV.

This clonotype was seen a handful of times. The V gene is TRBV4-3, the J gene TRBJ1-2, with unresolved D. Germline lookup yields CDR1 LGHNA and CDR2 YSLEER. The CDR3 runs 14 residues. The ends were cut back, 1 base at V and 4 bases at J, with 10 bases in the middle. Here the CDR3 DNA reads TGCGCCAGCAGCCAAGTCGGGGAATTCTATGGCTACACCTTC. Translation: CASSQVGEFYGYTF.

This clonotype was detected a few times. The chain links TRBV13 to TRBJ1-1, with D maybe TRBD1 (6 bases). Per germline, CDR1 PRHDT and CDR2 FYEKMQ (reference sequence). The germline V and J ends were trimmed by 3 bases and 5 bases, with 10 bases remaining between them. The CDR3 runs 13 residues. The CDR3 nucleotides are TGTGCCAGCAGCTTGGCAGGGGTAACTGAAGCTTTCTTT. It encodes CASSLAGVTEAFF.

The V and J genes are TRBV6-2 or TRBV6-3 and TRBJ2-2; 12 nucleotides agree with TRBD2. The J segment lost 5 bases and the V segment lost 5 bases, leaving 3 bases of the junction unmatched. Germline-derived CDR1 and CDR2 are MNHEY and SVGEGT. The CDR3 loop spans 15 amino acids. The CDR3, as DNA: TGTGCCAGCAGTGCCACTAGCGGGGGGACCGGGGAGCTGTTTTTT. This sequence encodes CASSATSGGTGELFF.

This chain connects TRBV5-1 to TRBJ1-1; tentative D call: TRBD1 (5 bases). V lost 4 bases to trimming and J lost 5 bases, with 15 bases between them. The CDR3 has 14 amino acids. Germline-derived CDR1 and CDR2 are SGHRS and YFSETQ. CDR3 in amino acids: CASSPDGGGTEAFF. The DNA of the CDR3 is TGCGCCAGCAGCCCGGATGGGGGAGGAACTGAAGCTTTCTTT. Full variable domain (outside the CDR3, taken from reference TRBV5-1 and TRBJ1-1): KAGVTQTPRYLIKTRGQQVTLSCSPISGHRSVSWYQQTPGQGLQFLFEYFSETQRNKGNFPGRFSGRQFSNSRSEMNVSTLELGDSALYLCASSPDGGGTEAFFGQGTRLTVV.

This clonotype was observed a few times. This chain joins TRBV5-5 and TRBJ1-5; D gene ambiguous. The CDR3 is 14 residues long. V gave up 2 bases and J gave up 3 bases, with 9 bases separating them. From germline, CDR1 is SGHKS and CDR2 YYEKEE (reference sequence). In DNA form, the CDR3 reads TGTGCCAGCAGCTTTGAACAGTACAATCAGCCCCAGCATTTT. Amino acids: CASSFEQYNQPQHF. Together with reference TRBV5-5 and TRBJ1-5, the CDR3 gives the full variable domain: DAGVTQSPTHLIKTRGQQVTLRCSPISGHKSVSWYQQVLGQGPQFIFQYYEKEERGRGNFPDRFSARQFPNYSSELNVNALLLGDSALYLCASSFEQYNQPQHFGDGTRLSIL.

This clonotype was observed a handful of times. The chain combines TRBV29-1 with TRBJ2-3; a weak D match, TRBD2 (6 bases). Germline CDR1 and CDR2: SQVTM and ANQGSEA. V was clipped by 5 bases and J by 1 base, with 13 bases between them. This CDR3 comprises 14 residues. The CDR3 here is CSVRGAGGTDTQYF. The CDR3 bases are TGCAGCGTTCGCGGGGCGGGCGGCACAGATACGCAGTATTTT.

This clonotype was seen many times. The J gene is TRBJ2-3, the V gene TRBV4-1; a possible D gene is TRBD1 (5 bases). V dropped 1 base and J dropped 1 base, with 15 bases sitting between them. In germline, CDR1 is MGHRA, CDR2 YSYEKL. The length of the CDR3 is 17 residues. CDR3 coding DNA: TGCGCCAGCAGCCAAGGCCCCCTCAGGGATCGCACAGATACGCAGTATTTT. It encodes CASSQGPLRDRTDTQYF.

This clonotype came up many times. CDR3 region: CASGGLGTDTQYF. For the CDR3, the DNA is TGTGCCAGCGGGGGGCTCGGCACAGATACGCAGTATTTT. The chain links TRBV27 to TRBJ2-3; TRBD1 or TRBD2 may be the D gene (6 bases each). This CDR3 is built from 13 residues. V was pared by 8 bases and J by 1 base, with 10 bases between. Germline V CDR1 and CDR2: MNHEY, SMNVEV (reference sequence).

This rearrangement joins TRBV27 to TRBJ1-6; D not certain. Germline loops: CDR1 MNHEY, CDR2 SMNVEV (reference sequence). CDR3 length equals 15 residues. Trimming left V 7 bases short and J 0 bases short, with 10 bases between. CDR3: CASTSISSYNSPLHF. The CDR3 DNA reads TGTGCCAGCACCTCAATAAGCTCCTATAATTCACCCCTCCACTTT.

The chain is built from TRBV7-2 and TRBJ2-7, with TRBD2 matching 9 bases. The CDR3 loop spans 15 amino acids. The germline gives CDR1 SGHTA, CDR2 FQGNSA. V shed 3 bases, J shed 2 bases, and the junction held 5 bases outside the gene matches. The CDR3, as DNA: TGTGCCAGCAGCTTGTCTAAGCGGGGGGCCTACGAGCAGTACTTC. Translation gives CASSLSKRGAYEQYF. Using reference TRBV7-2 and TRBJ2-7 for the parts outside the CDR3, the full variable domain is GAGVSQSPSNKVTEKGKDVELRCDPISGHTALYWYRQSLGQGLEFLIYFQGNSAPDKSGLPSDRFSAERTGGSVSTLTIQRTQQEDSAVYLCASSLSKRGAYEQYFGPGTRLTVT.

In its sample, this clonotype was seen a few times. The rearrangement links TRBV7-8 to TRBJ1-2, with TRBD1 matching 8 bases. CDR1 and CDR2 from the germline V gene are SGHVS and FQNEAQ. With 4 bases clipped from V and 8 bases from J, the junction kept 9 bases outside the gene matches. CDR3 length: 14 amino acids. CDR3 DNA: TGTGCCAGCAGCTCCGGACAGGGAGTGGACGGCTACACCTTC. Translating gives CASSSGQGVDGYTF.